The entry below describes one T cell receptor (beta chain). The protocol was immunoSEQ multiplex PCR, while the TCRdb copy is restricted to in-frame clones and leaves out a portion. The sample lists 75,000 to 100,000 clones, 94% occurring once. The entry originates in a study of siplizumab effects on memory and regulatory T cells. CDR1 is SEHNR and CDR2 is FQNEAQ in the germline V gene (reference sequence). This CDR3 comprises 11 residues. The V gene lost 11 bases and the J gene lost 6 bases, with 12 bases spanning the gap. The chain is built from TRBV7-9 and TRBJ2-3; the D call may be TRBD1 or TRBD2 (5 bases each). The receptor comes from a human donor in good health. What was sequenced was non-Treg CD4+ T cells sorted from blood. CDR3 sequence: CAGTPGDTQYF. The DNA for the CDR3 is TGTGCCGGGACCCCTGGCGATACGCAGTATTTT.